Each of the 15 T cell receptor beta chains below was sequenced from the same sample in a study of post-analysis software for immune sequencing data. These receptors' antigens are unknown. Study-wide points: There were several TRBV segments more frequent in patients than controls, and TRBV5-6, TRBV5-1 and TRBV20-1 were among them.

Each TCR beta cDNA library carried unique molecular identifiers. Via MiXCR, TCRdb re-called the PCR reads, giving one row per CDR3 protein. The sample holds around 180,000 distinct CDR3 sequences; about 29% are singletons and the top ten take approximately 1.4%. The sample was blood. The receptors were sampled from a girl aged 5 to 17 with multiple sclerosis.

The J gene is TRBJ1-1, the V gene TRBV5-6; D remains unclear. The CDR3 runs 17 residues. Trimming shortened V by 1 base and J by 5 bases, and 21 bases separated the two germline ends. In germline, CDR1 is SGHDT, CDR2 YYEEEE. The CDR3 sequence is CASSLPGRRLNKTEAFF. CDR3 nucleotides: TGTGCCAGCAGCTTGCCCGGACGGAGACTGAACAAGACTGAAGCTTTCTTT.

This clonotype was detected many times. V and J are TRBV5-1 and TRBJ2-5; possible D gene TRBD2, 5 bases. The germline V gene encodes CDR1 SGHRS and CDR2 YFSETQ. The V gene lost 4 bases and the J gene lost 1 base, with 11 bases spanning the gap. This CDR3 spans 14 amino acids. The CDR3 loop is CASSVSESQETQYF. CDR3 sequence (DNA): TGCGCCAGCAGCGTTAGCGAGTCCCAAGAGACCCAGTACTTC.

This clonotype showed up many times. This rearrangement joins TRBV7-9 to TRBJ2-7; 9 bases agree with TRBD1. Germline lookup yields CDR1 SEHNR and CDR2 FQNEAQ (reference sequence). Trimming took 5 bases from V and 5 from J; bases not matched to a gene: 10. The CDR3 length is 15 residues. CDR3 residues: CASSGTGGASNEQYF. For the CDR3, the DNA is TGTGCCAGCAGCGGAACAGGGGGCGCATCTAACGAGCAGTACTTC.

The chain employs TRBV29-1 and TRBJ2-5, with D tentatively TRBD1 (5 bases). Germline V CDR1 and CDR2: SQVTM, ANQGSEA. V dropped 1 base and J dropped 4 bases, with 10 bases sitting between them. The CDR3 spans 13 residues. CDR3 loop: CSVEGMGRETQYF. CDR3 coding DNA: TGCAGCGTTGAAGGAATGGGGCGAGAGACCCAGTACTTC.

This chain connects TRBV20-1 to TRBJ1-1, with D perhaps matching TRBD1 (6 bases). CDR1 is DFQATT and CDR2 is SNEGSKA in the germline V gene (reference sequence). Between the trimmed V and J ends, which lost 4 bases and 5 bases, there was a span of 17 bases. CDR3 length equals 14 residues. DNA of the CDR3: TGCAGTGCTACCCTCGGGGGGGCAGGAACTGAAGCTTTCTTT. This translates into CSATLGGAGTEAFF.

About this clonotype itself: Its ends do not fully match the called genes, so a read error is possible. This rearrangement joins TRBV4-1 to TRBJ2-1; D is perhaps TRBD2 (5 bases). The CDR3 sequence is 13 residues long. The germline gives CDR1 MGHRA, CDR2 YSYEKL. CDR3 DNA sequence: TGCGCCGGCAGCCCCCCGGGGTTACTGGAGCAGTTCTTC. Encoded protein: CAGSPPGLLEQFF.

The chain combines TRBV28 with TRBJ1-6; the match to TRBD1 covers 7 bases. J lost 8 bases, V lost 7 bases, and 14 bases had no gene match. CDR1 is MDHEN and CDR2 is SYDVKM in the germline V gene. The CDR3 totals 16 residues. The CDR3 coding sequence is TGTGCCAGCAACGCCGGGACAGTAACTTACTATTCACCCCTCCACTTT. Protein: CASNAGTVTYYSPLHF.

This clonotype was detected many times. V is TRBV5-1 and J is TRBJ2-3, with D perhaps assigned TRBD1 or TRBD2 (5 bases each). V lost 5 bases and J 2 bases, leaving 12 bases between the germline ends. CDR1 is SGHRS, CDR2 YFSETQ, per germline. The CDR3 consists of 14 residues. For the CDR3, the DNA is TGCGCCAGCAGGGGGACGGTGATCACAGATACGCAGTATTTT. This codes for CASRGTVITDTQYF.

V gene TRBV12-3 or TRBV12-4 combines with J gene TRBJ2-5; TRBD2 agrees at 9 bases. V was pared by 5 bases and J by 2 bases, with 6 bases of the junction left unmatched. The CDR3 is 15 amino acids. This chain's CDR3 is CASSSLAGPQETQYF. CDR3 in DNA: TGTGCCAGCAGTAGCCTAGCGGGGCCTCAAGAGACCCAGTACTTC.

This clonotype came up many times. The chain has TRBV7-2 and TRBJ2-4; maybe TRBD2 (5 bases). CDR3 size: 16 residues. V shed 5 bases and J shed 9 bases, with 23 bases lying between them. Per the germline V gene, CDR1 is SGHTA and CDR2 is FQGNSA. CDR3 coding DNA: TGTGCCAGCAGCGAAAGGGTTCCGGGTAAAGAGGGCATTCAGTACTTC. Its protein product is CASSERVPGKEGIQYF.

The rearrangement joins TRBV5-1 to TRBJ2-3; TRBD2 might be the D (5 bases). From germline, CDR1 is SGHRS and CDR2 YFSETQ. The CDR3 runs to 15 residues. V lost 0 bases, J lost 2 bases, and 10 bases lay in between. The CDR3 bases are TGCGCCAGCAGCTTGGGAGGGTCCATCACAGATACGCAGTATTTT. This sequence encodes CASSLGGSITDTQYF.

About this clonotype itself: Possible read error: a much larger clone is one base away. This chain joins TRBV20-1 and TRBJ2-5; 11 nucleotides agree with TRBD2. Germline trimming cut 6 bases from V and 11 bases from J; bases unmatched to any gene: 14. From germline, CDR1 is DFQATT and CDR2 SNEGSKA (reference sequence). CDR3 length: 14 amino acids. This CDR3 reads CSALTSGGHNEQYF. CDR3 DNA: TGCAGTGCCCTAACTAGCGGGGGCCACAATGAGCAGTACTTC.

The chain combines TRBV18 with TRBJ1-4; D remains ambiguous. CDR3 length: 14 residues. V shed 3 bases and J shed 1 base, with 6 bases lying between them. Germline CDR1 and CDR2: KGHSH and LQKENI. The CDR3 sequence: CASSPRQTNEKLFF. The CDR3 region has the DNA TGTGCCAGCTCACCGCGACAAACTAATGAAAAACTGTTTTTT.

On this clonotype itself: With a much larger clone just one base away, this may be a read error. The gene calls are TRBV12-3 or TRBV12-4 and TRBJ2-1; 8 nucleotides match TRBD2. This CDR3 has 14 residues. Trimming took 8 bases from V and 15 from J; bases not matched to a gene: 18. CDR3 nucleotide sequence: TGTGCCAGCGGGGAGACTAGCGCCCCGGCCAATGCGTTCTTC. This encodes CASGETSAPANAFF.

This clonotype is judged medium-sized. The chain employs TRBV7-6 and TRBJ2-1, with 7 nucleotides matching TRBD1. CDR1 and CDR2 (germline): SGHVS, FNYEAQ. CDR3 length: 17 residues. V dropped 3 bases and J dropped 7; count of bases not matched to a gene: 15. This CDR3 reads CASSLLRQGMRGNEQFF. The CDR3 DNA reads TGTGCCAGCAGCTTGCTTCGACAGGGTATGAGAGGAAATGAGCAGTTCTTC.